The sequence of this T cell receptor (beta chain) was determined in a study of T cells in Graves' hyperthyroidism and ophthalmopathy. Study in general: Specimen type is peripheral blood, collected at initial diagnosis prior to any treatment. Points from the study as a whole: In blood, most of the thyroid clonotypes expanded above 0.001 were also present.

This clonotype appeared a single time. Its target is unknown. RNA transcripts served as the template for amplifying TCR beta CDR3 regions. HTBI primers drove first-round RT-PCR of the TCR CDR3. TCRdb re-called the multiplex PCR reads with MiXCR, one entry per CDR3 protein. The data contain 400,000 to 550,000 distinct CDR3 sequences, around a quarter of them singletons. Germline CDR1 is MNHEY and CDR2 is SVGEGT. The junction had 7 bases not matched to a gene; V was cut back by 5 bases and J by 7 bases. The CDR3 covers 13 residues. This chain links TRBV6-2 or TRBV6-3 with TRBJ2-7, with TRBD2 matching over 8 bases. The TCR comes from a woman in her twenties or thirties with Graves' ophthalmopathy. Source material: blood. The CDR3 spells CASSVGGAGEQYF. The CDR3 coding sequence is TGTGCCAGCAGTGTCGGGGGGGCCGGGGAGCAGTACTTC.